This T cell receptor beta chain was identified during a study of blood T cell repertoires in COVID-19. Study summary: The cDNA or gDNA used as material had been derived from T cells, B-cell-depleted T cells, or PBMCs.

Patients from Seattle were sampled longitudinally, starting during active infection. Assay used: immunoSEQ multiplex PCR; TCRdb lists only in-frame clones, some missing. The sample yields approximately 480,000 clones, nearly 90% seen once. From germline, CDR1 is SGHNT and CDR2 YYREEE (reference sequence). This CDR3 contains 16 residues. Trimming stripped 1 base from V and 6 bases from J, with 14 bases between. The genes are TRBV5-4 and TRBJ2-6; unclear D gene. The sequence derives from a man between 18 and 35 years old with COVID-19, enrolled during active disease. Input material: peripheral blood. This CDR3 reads CASSLPPGSEANVLTF. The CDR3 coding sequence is TGTGCCAGCAGCTTGCCCCCAGGCTCGGAGGCCAACGTCCTGACTTTC.